The rows below give T cell receptor beta chains drawn from one sample of a study of Ad26.COV2.S vaccination and SARS-CoV-2 variants. Using immunoSEQ multiplex PCR, the repertoire was profiled, and TCRdb retains in-frame clones only, with some absent. Of hundreds of thousands of clones detected, more than 80% appear once; the ten largest clones hold approximately 12%. This sample comprised peripheral blood, obtained in a trial of Ad26.COV2.S vaccine versus placebo. The receptors were sampled from a person aged 18-65 years who received the Ad26.COV2.S COVID-19 vaccine or a placebo. Each CDR3 is given with its conserved first and last residue. The D gene is left open where the match is weak. Clone size is shown for a subset of rows, as once, few, many or a class of expanded clone.

v_gene	abundance	d_gene	j_gene	CDR3nt	CDR3aa
TRBV30	.	.	TRBJ2-7	TGTGCCTGGACTGACAGCTCCTACGAGCAGTACTTC	CAWTDSSYEQYF
TRBV24-1	.	.	TRBJ2-1	TGTGCCACCAGTGATCCAGCCGGCCGGGACCCCACCTACAATGAGCAGTTCTTC	CATSDPAGRDPTYNEQFF
TRBV3-1/TRBV3-2	.	TRBD1	TRBJ1-1	TGTGCCAGCAGCCAAGATCCCCCCTACAGGGGGCTTCGGAACACTGAAGCTTTCTTT	CASSQDPPYRGLRNTEAFF
TRBV7-2	once	.	TRBJ2-7	TGTGCCAGCAGCTTAGTAGGGGGACACTACGAGCAGTACTTC	CASSLVGGHYEQYF
TRBV12-3/TRBV12-4	.	TRBD1	TRBJ1-1	TGTGCCAGCAGTGTTAAACAGGGGGCTGAAGCTTTCTTT	CASSVKQGAEAFF
TRBV6-5	.	TRBD2	TRBJ2-7	TGTGCCAGCAGTAGGACTAGCGGGACCTCCTACGAGCAGTACTTC	CASSRTSGTSYEQYF
TRBV3-1/TRBV3-2	.	.	TRBJ2-5	TGTGCCAGCAGCCAAGATTGGGGAGCGTATAGGGGTCAGAAGACCCAGTACTTC	CASSQDWGAYRGQKTQYF
TRBV12-3/TRBV12-4	.	.	TRBJ2-1	TGTGCCAGCAGCCCGACACCCAATGAGCAGTTCTTC	CASSPTPNEQFF
TRBV2	once	.	TRBJ2-4	TGTGCCAGCAGAGGGCTAGCCAAAAACATTCAGTACTTC	CASRGLAKNIQYF
TRBV6-6	.	TRBD1	TRBJ2-5	TGTGCCAGCAGTCGACCAGGACAGGGGGCTGGAGAGACCCAGTACTTC	CASSRPGQGAGETQYF
TRBV12-3/TRBV12-4	.	.	TRBJ1-5	TGTGCCAGCAGTTTAGATTACGGGGGTTCCCAGCATTTT	CASSLDYGGSQHF
TRBV19	.	.	TRBJ1-5	TGTGCCAGTATGGGGAGGGAGGAAACTGGGTATAGCAATCAGCCCCAGCATTTT	CASMGREETGYSNQPQHF
TRBV7-6	.	TRBD2	TRBJ2-3	TGTGCCAGCAGCTCCCCCGTCGGACTAGCGGGAATAGATACGCAGTATTTT	CASSSPVGLAGIDTQYF
TRBV6-2/TRBV6-3	.	TRBD2	TRBJ2-5	TGTGCCAGCAGTCCCCTTAGGATAGCGGGCCAAGAGACCCAGTACTTC	CASSPLRIAGQETQYF
TRBV7-9	.	.	TRBJ1-5	TGTGCCAGCAGCTTTCTAGGTCAGCCCCAGCATTTT	CASSFLGQPQHF
TRBV6-2/TRBV6-3	.	.	TRBJ2-7	TGTGCCAGCAGTTACTCGGTCCGGGTATCCTACGAGCAGTACTTC	CASSYSVRVSYEQYF
TRBV4-3	.	.	TRBJ2-5	TGCGCCAGCAGCCAAGGGACTGGCGGGAAGACCCAGTACTTC	CASSQGTGGKTQYF
TRBV5-6	.	.	TRBJ1-1	TGTGCCAGCAGCTTCAGTTCCGGCACTGAAGCTTTCTTT	CASSFSSGTEAFF
TRBV7-8	.	.	TRBJ2-5	TGTGCCAGCCTAGGTACTTTAAGGGAGACCCAGTACTTC	CASLGTLRETQYF
TRBV5-4	once	.	TRBJ1-3	TGTGCCAGCAGCTCCGACAGGGGAAACACCATATATTTT	CASSSDRGNTIYF
TRBV12-3/TRBV12-4	.	.	TRBJ2-1	TGTGCCAGCGGAAACGGGTACAATGAGCAGTTCTTC	CASGNGYNEQFF
TRBV4-1	.	TRBD2	TRBJ2-7	TGCGCCAGCAGCCAAGCTGCGACTAGCGTCTCCTACGAGCAGTACTTC	CASSQAATSVSYEQYF
TRBV3-1/TRBV3-2	.	.	TRBJ2-5	TGTGCCAGCAGCCAAGAACTCAACCGGGGCCAGTACTTC	CASSQELNRGQYF
TRBV7-9	.	TRBD2	TRBJ2-5	TGTGCCAGCAGCCCCGGACTAGCGGGTGCTCAAGAGACCCAGTACTTC	CASSPGLAGAQETQYF
TRBV5-1	.	.	TRBJ1-1	TGCGCCAGCAGCGCGGACCGACGTGGAGGTACTGAAGCTTTCTTT	CASSADRRGGTEAFF
TRBV30	.	TRBD1	TRBJ1-6	TGTGCCTGGAGCACAGAAACAGGGGGACCCCTCCACTTT	CAWSTETGGPLHF
TRBV5-1	.	TRBD1	TRBJ2-7	TGCGCCAGCAGGGGGTGGGACAGTGGGTCCTACGAGCAGTACTTC	CASRGWDSGSYEQYF
TRBV25-1	.	.	TRBJ1-5	TGTGCCAGCAGTGGGACTGGGTTAAATCAGCCCCAGCATTTT	CASSGTGLNQPQHF